A selection of T cell receptor beta chains follows, all from one sample in a study of CD8+CD57+ T cells in acquired aplastic anemia. TCRdb ran MiXCR on the reads and lists one entry per CDR3 protein. Of some 290,000 distinct CDR3 sequences in the sample, approximately 57% were seen once. Sequencing was carried out using sorted CD4+, CD8+, or CD8+CD57+ T cells (not recorded which) from PBMCs. These receptors were obtained from a human donor with severe aplastic anemia or a healthy control (not recorded which). Both conserved end residues are part of each CDR3. D genes are given only for firm matches. The size field is filled for only some rows; it gives once, few, many or a size class.

D,J,V,size,DNA,CDR3
.,TRBJ1-3,TRBV15,many,TGTGCCACCAGCAGAGATTTAGGGAAGAGCTCTGGAAACACCATATATTTT,CATSRDLGKSSGNTIYF
.,TRBJ1-6,TRBV10-3,.,TGTGCCATCAGTGACCAGGTCGGGCAGAAACTCTATTCACCCCTCCACTTT,CAISDQVGQKLYSPLHF
TRBD1,TRBJ1-1,TRBV2,.,TGTGCCAGCAGCCTGATGGGACAGTACACTGAAGCTTTCTTT,CASSLMGQYTEAFF
.,TRBJ1-1,TRBV12-3/TRBV12-4,.,TGTGCCAGCAGTGATAACAGGGTAGCTTTCTTT,CASSDNRVAFF
TRBD2,TRBJ2-5,TRBV24-1,.,TGTGCCACCAGTCTTAGCGGGAGGGAGACCCAGTACTTC,CATSLSGRETQYF
TRBD1,TRBJ2-5,TRBV10-3,.,TGTGCCATCAGCAGCGACAGGGGTAGAAAGACCCAGTACTTC,CAISSDRGRKTQYF
TRBD1,TRBJ1-5,TRBV15,.,TGTGCCACCAGCAGGGACAGGTCGGCTTCTGGGTCCCAGCATTTT,CATSRDRSASGSQHF
.,TRBJ2-3,TRBV5-1,.,TGCGCCAGCAGCTCTCGGGTGGTACAGACTGGCACAGATACGCAGTATTTT,CASSSRVVQTGTDTQYF
.,TRBJ2-1,TRBV7-3,.,TGTGCCAGCAGCCAAGGGGACGAGCAGTTCTTC,CASSQGDEQFF
TRBD1,TRBJ1-1,TRBV15,.,TGTGCCACCAACCCGGGACAGCGAAACACTGAAGCTTTCTTT,CATNPGQRNTEAFF
TRBD1,TRBJ2-5,TRBV20-1,.,TGCAGTGCTAGAGAGCCGGACAGGGGAAGGGAGACCCAGTACTTC,CSAREPDRGRETQYF
.,TRBJ1-3,TRBV12-3/TRBV12-4,.,TGTGCCAGCAGTGAACAGGACAGCGGAAACACCATATATTTT,CASSEQDSGNTIYF
TRBD2,TRBJ2-3,TRBV7-3,.,TGTGCCAGCAGCTCCTCCAGCGGGAGCGACACAGATACGCAGTATTTT,CASSSSSGSDTDTQYF
.,TRBJ1-1,TRBV10-2,.,TGCGCCAGCAGTGAGTCAGGAATGACTGAAGCTTTCTTT,CASSESGMTEAFF
.,TRBJ2-7,TRBV19,.,TGTGCCAGTAGTATAGATCACACGAACTACGAGCAGTACTTC,CASSIDHTNYEQYF
TRBD1,TRBJ2-1,TRBV10-2,.,TGCGCCAGCAGCAGGGGGTTAGCGGACAGGGTAGTGGGCGAGCAGTTCTTC,CASSRGLADRVVGEQFF
TRBD2,TRBJ2-2,TRBV9,few,TGTGCCAGCACTCCTGCGGGGGTGGCCGGGGAGCTGTTTTTT,CASTPAGVAGELFF
TRBD2,TRBJ2-7,TRBV7-2,once,TGTGCCAGCAGCTTTCTCGGACTAGCTAACGAGCAGTACTTC,CASSFLGLANEQYF
.,TRBJ2-1,TRBV29-1,many,TGCAGCGTCGAGAGCAGAAATGAGCAGTTCTTC,CSVESRNEQFF
TRBD1,TRBJ1-3,TRBV20-1,.,TGCAGTGCTAGAGGAGGCCCGGGACAGGGGGCGAACACCATATATTTT,CSARGGPGQGANTIYF
TRBD1,TRBJ1-5,TRBV19,.,TGTGCCAGTAGTATCAGGGACAGGGGTCAGCCCCAGCATTTT,CASSIRDRGQPQHF
.,TRBJ2-2,TRBV12-3/TRBV12-4,.,TGTGCCAGCACCTACAGGGACACCGGGGAGCTGTTTTTT,CASTYRDTGELFF
.,TRBJ1-3,TRBV10-2,.,TGCGCCAGCCAAAGCTCTGGAAACACCATATATTTT,CASQSSGNTIYF